Sequencing of this T cell receptor beta chain was carried out in a study of blood T cell repertoires in COVID-19. This clone was recorded only once. Only in-frame clones appear in the TCRdb table, and some are missing; sequencing was by immunoSEQ multiplex PCR. Of over 250,000 clones in the sample, 88% were seen once. The CDR3 loop spans 17 amino acids. With 5 bases clipped from V and 7 bases from J, the junction kept 7 bases outside the gene matches. Germline CDR1 is SGHVS and CDR2 is FQNEAQ. The sequencing sample was made of PBMCs or T cells enriched from blood (not recorded which). This sequence was found in a woman aged 60-70 years in a cohort exposed to, infected with or recovered from COVID-19 (not recorded which). V usage is TRBV7-8 and J usage is TRBJ2-2; 16 positions agree with TRBD2. CDR3 DNA: TGTGCCAGCAGCCTTGGGACTAGCGGGAGGGCCGGCGGGGAGCTGTTTTTT. Translated: CASSLGTSGRAGGELFF. Full variable domain (rest looked up from reference TRBV7-8 and TRBJ2-2): GAGVSQSPRYKVAKRGQDVALRCDPISGHVSLFWYQQALGQGPEFLTYFQNEAQLDKSGLPSDRFFAERPEGSVSTLKIQRTQQEDSAVYLCASSLGTSGRAGGELFFGEGSRLTVL.